A single sample is the source of the 6 T cell receptor beta chains below, sequenced in a study of patients and donors after allogeneic stem cell transplantation. TCRdb passed the RT-PCR reads through MiXCR, listing each CDR3 protein once. This sample yields approximately 88,000 distinct CDR3 sequences, of which around 5% are seen a single time; 2.6% belongs to the top ten. The sample was blood, either unsorted or a sorted T cell fraction (not recorded which). The source of these receptors is a human donor who was either an allogeneic HSCT recipient or a stem cell or donor lymphocyte infusion donor (not recorded which). It is not recorded whose cells these are; they may come from a transplant donor.

This clonotype appeared a few times. The rearrangement links TRBV7-2 to TRBJ1-1, with D unclear. The CDR3 runs to 11 residues. Trimming left V 5 bases short and J 11 bases short, with 12 bases between. Germline CDR1 SGHTA, CDR2 FQGNSA. The CDR3 protein is CASSPILFAFF. The CDR3 DNA sequence: TGTGCCAGCAGCCCTATTCTGTTTGCTTTCTTT.

This clonotype was detected many times. This chain links TRBV20-1 with TRBJ2-5; tentative D call: TRBD1 (6 bases). Trimming pared 6 bases from V and 2 bases from J, leaving 16 bases between. CDR1 and CDR2 from the germline V gene are DFQATT and SNEGSKA (reference sequence). The length of the CDR3 is 14 residues. The CDR3 loop is CSAVEGVGQETQYF. CDR3 DNA: TGCAGTGCCGTCGAGGGGGTTGGACAAGAGACCCAGTACTTC.

CDR3: CATRGLAAYNEQFF. CDR3 in DNA: TGTGCCACTAGGGGACTAGCGGCCTACAATGAGCAGTTCTTC. This rearrangement joins TRBV19 to TRBJ2-1, with TRBD2 matching 11 bases. Germline CDR1 and CDR2: LNHDA and SQIVND (reference sequence). J lost 2 bases, V lost 10 bases, and 4 bases had no gene match. The CDR3 length is 14 residues.

In this sample, this clonotype turned up many times. The chain couples TRBV20-1 to TRBJ1-1; weak D call: TRBD1 (5 bases). Trimming removed 6 bases at V and 12 bases at J, with 17 bases between. The CDR3 sequence is 11 residues long. Looked up from germline, CDR1 is DFQATT and CDR2 is SNEGSKA (reference sequence). CDR3 sequence: CSASPWEGPFF. CDR3 coding DNA: TGCAGTGCCAGCCCCTGGGAGGGGCCTTTCTTT.

This clonotype was seen only a few times. The V call is TRBV4-1, the J call TRBJ1-2; D is uncertain. CDR3 length: 13 residues. V lost 0 bases to trimming and J lost 4 bases, with 6 bases between them. Germline CDR1 reads MGHRA; CDR2 reads YSYEKL. CDR3: CASSQDALYGYTF. CDR3 coding DNA: TGCGCCAGCAGCCAAGATGCCCTCTATGGCTACACCTTC.

Ten or more counts support this clonotype. This chain links TRBV5-1 with TRBJ1-1, with 7 bases matching TRBD1. Per the germline V gene, CDR1 is SGHRS and CDR2 is YFSETQ. The trim removed 4 bases at V and 5 bases at J, leaving 8 bases unmatched. CDR3 length: 14 amino acids. This CDR3 reads CASSGGQENTEAFF. The CDR3 coding sequence is TGCGCCAGCAGCGGAGGACAGGAGAATACTGAAGCTTTCTTT. The whole variable domain, filled in from reference TRBV5-1 and TRBJ1-1, reads KAGVTQTPRYLIKTRGQQVTLSCSPISGHRSVSWYQQTPGQGLQFLFEYFSETQRNKGNFPGRFSGRQFSNSRSEMNVSTLELGDSALYLCASSGGQENTEAFFGQGTRLTVV.